The clone carrying this TCR beta chain was seen ten or more times. The CDR3 has 10 residues. V was trimmed by 3 bases and J by 7 bases, leaving 6 bases between them. Germline loops: CDR1 GTSNPN, CDR2 SVGIG (reference sequence). This record comes from a study of T cells in Graves' hyperthyroidism and ophthalmopathy. Amplification of TCR beta CDR3 regions used RNA as the template. During a first-round RT-PCR of the TCR CDR3, the HTBI primer set was used. TCRdb ran MiXCR on the multiplex PCR reads and lists one entry per CDR3 protein. The repertoire has roughly 300,000 distinct CDR3 sequences, 25% of them found once; the top ten carry roughly a quarter. Uncontrolled infection, other autoimmune disease, pregnancy or lactation led to exclusion. The blood sample was taken at first hyperthyroidism diagnosis, before any ophthalmopathy symptoms. An approximately 10 ml volume of fresh peripheral blood provided the PBMCs.

This chain links TRBV30 with TRBJ1-2; no clear D gene. The sample taken for sequencing was blood. This clonotype was sampled from a man in his forties or fifties with Graves' hyperthyroidism that later progressed to Graves' ophthalmopathy. For the CDR3, the DNA is TGTGCCTGGAGCCCACCTGGCTACACCTTC. Translation: CAWSPPGYTF.